This TCR beta chain was captured in a study of blood T cell repertoires in COVID-19. As for the study in general: Sites across the United States, Italy and Spain contributed samples from acute and convalescent COVID-19. PBMCs, B-cell-depleted T cells, or T cells were the source of the cDNA or gDNA that made up the material.

In the original processing: It was from reference gene primer amplification that nucleated cell counts were estimated. The assay was immunoSEQ multiplex PCR, and TCRdb's table has in-frame clones only and misses some. The V and J calls and clone size come from that table; D and trimming were worked out from the DNA. The data show approximately 410,000 clones, roughly 90% seen once. This clone has only one observation. The germline CDR1 and CDR2 sequences are SGHRS and YFSETQ. The CDR3 is 18 amino acids. With 4 bases clipped from V and 4 bases from J, the junction kept 13 bases outside the gene matches.

The sample taken for sequencing was peripheral blood. The source of this sequence is a woman in her thirties with active or convalescent COVID-19. The chain couples TRBV5-1 to TRBJ2-1; 11 nucleotides line up with TRBD2. The DNA of the CDR3 is TGCGCCAGCAGCGGGGGTCTTACCGGGACTAGCGGATACAATGAGCAGTTCTTC. This codes for CASSGGLTGTSGYNEQFF.